The clone carrying this T cell receptor beta chain was recorded many times. Its antigen remains unidentified. These data originate in a study of breast tumors, draining lymph nodes, adjacent tissues. Notes on the study in general: The lymph node origin of tumor T cells was framed as consistent with a hypothesis, not demonstrated. Compared with lymph nodes, tumors were less diverse; compared with nontumor tissue, more. Tumor and nontumor repertoires were significantly more similar in luminal-like than in basal-like breast cancer. Findings are consistent with lymph node origin and intratumoral expansion of most tumor T cells.

From the multiplex PCR reads, TCRdb called clonotypes with MiXCR, one entry per CDR3 protein. The data contain 150,000 to 200,000 distinct CDR3 sequences, about 34% of them seen just once; the ten biggest clones take up less than 4%. This CDR3 has 13 residues. V was cut by 1 base and J by 3 bases, with 10 bases left in between. Germline CDR1 DFQATT, CDR2 SNEGSKA (reference sequence). Samples came from axillary lymph nodes draining the breast cancer. This TCR was recovered from a female donor with breast cancer. Some clones in this sample may be carry-over from other donors' samples. The chain carries TRBV20-1 and TRBJ2-7, with D possibly being TRBD2 (5 bases). The sample taken for sequencing was axillary lymph node tissue. CDR3 nucleotides: TGCAGTGCTAGAGTATCGGGGTACTACGAGCAGTACTTC. Residues: CSARVSGYYEQYF.